A single sample gave rise to the 25 T cell receptor beta chains below, sequenced in a study of cytotoxic CD8 clonotypes in ibrutinib-treated CLL. Sequenced by immunoSEQ multiplex PCR; TCRdb stores in-frame clones only, minus some. The sample shows 250,000 to 350,000 clones, roughly three quarters of them seen only once. The source was PBMCs, collected at disease progression, from a patient treated with ibrutinib. Receptors were obtained from a human donor with chronic lymphocytic leukemia.

The V gene is TRBV19, the J gene TRBJ2-3; D possibly matches TRBD1 or TRBD2 (5 bases each). The germline V and J ends were trimmed by 0 bases and 0 bases, with 10 bases remaining between them. Per the germline V gene, CDR1 is LNHDA and CDR2 is SQIVND (reference sequence). The CDR3 spans 16 residues. This CDR3 reads CASSIDLWDSTDTQYF. As DNA, the CDR3 is TGTGCCAGTAGTATAGATCTATGGGACAGCACAGATACGCAGTATTTT.

The gene calls are TRBV5-1 and TRBJ2-4; 12 bases agree with TRBD2. This CDR3 has 19 residues. Unmatched junction bases numbered 8, after V lost 1 base and J lost 0 bases. Germline values: CDR1 SGHRS, CDR2 YFSETQ. CDR3 amino acids: CASSLWWTSGVLAKNIQYF. CDR3 sequence (DNA): TGCGCCAGCAGCTTGTGGTGGACTAGCGGGGTACTAGCCAAAAACATTCAGTACTTC.

The chain recombines TRBV4-1 with TRBJ1-5; D is uncertain. This CDR3 region has 14 residues. The V end lost 1 base, the J end lost 2 bases, and 6 bases lay between the germline ends. Germline lookup yields CDR1 MGHRA and CDR2 YSYEKL. As DNA, the CDR3 is TGCGCCAGCAGCCAAGGCCAAGGCAATCAGCCCCAGCATTTT. It encodes CASSQGQGNQPQHF.

The rearrangement joins TRBV19 to TRBJ1-2; D is ambiguous. Trimming shortened V by 6 bases and J by 4 bases, and 12 bases separated the two germline ends. From germline, CDR1 is LNHDA and CDR2 SQIVND (reference sequence). CDR3 size: 13 residues. The CDR3 region is CASRKTDLYGYTF. The CDR3 region has the DNA TGTGCCAGTAGAAAGACGGATCTCTATGGCTACACCTTC.

This clone was seen just once. CDR3 sequence: CASSGGLLNTGELFF. The CDR3 bases are TGTGCCAGCAGTGGGGGACTTCTGAACACCGGGGAGCTGTTTTTT. The rearrangement links TRBV6-1 to TRBJ2-2; D is possibly TRBD2 (6 bases). Germline loops: CDR1 MNHNS, CDR2 SASEGT. This CDR3 has 15 residues. The V end lost 4 bases, the J end lost 1 base, and 10 bases lay between the germline ends.

The chain couples TRBV19 to TRBJ2-4; weak D call: TRBD2 (5 bases). V lost 6 bases and J lost 1, with 16 bases in between. The CDR3 extends over 16 amino acids. In germline, CDR1 is LNHDA, CDR2 SQIVND (reference sequence). CDR3 nucleotides: TGTGCCAGTAGCTATCGGGGAAGTGGGGCCAAAAACATTCAGTACTTC. This sequence encodes CASSYRGSGAKNIQYF.

J is TRBJ1-1 and V is TRBV5-1; D uncertain. The length of the CDR3 is 13 residues. Per germline, CDR1 SGHRS and CDR2 YFSETQ. Trimming cost V 0 bases and J 10 bases, with 13 bases left between them. CDR3 loop: CASSLATGEGAFF. The CDR3 nucleotides read TGCGCCAGCAGCTTGGCCACCGGTGAGGGAGCTTTCTTT.

The chain has TRBV4-1 and TRBJ2-3; D possibly uses TRBD1 or TRBD2 (6 bases each). Deletions cut 3 bases from V and 3 bases from J, with 16 bases between. Germline values: CDR1 MGHRA, CDR2 YSYEKL. The CDR3 spans 16 residues. The CDR3 here is CASSQTGGGRTDTQYF. CDR3 nucleotides: TGCGCCAGCAGCCAGACCGGGGGCGGACGAACAGATACGCAGTATTTT.

V is TRBV11-2 and J is TRBJ2-7; possibly TRBD2 for D (6 bases). This CDR3 region has 14 residues. The germline gives CDR1 SGHAT, CDR2 FQNNGV. V lost 1 base to trimming and J lost 5 bases, with 12 bases between them. CDR3 sequence (DNA): TGTGCCAGCAGCTTAGGCGTAGCGGAGGACGAGCAGTACTTC. It yields the protein CASSLGVAEDEQYF.

This clone was counted between two and nine times. The gene calls are TRBV5-1 and TRBJ1-2; weak D call: TRBD1 (5 bases). The germline V gene has CDR1 SGHRS and CDR2 YFSETQ. V gave up 0 bases and J gave up 9 bases, with 18 bases separating them. This CDR3 has 15 amino acids. This CDR3 reads CASSLGQPQLFRYTF. CDR3 bases: TGCGCCAGCAGCTTGGGACAGCCCCAGCTATTTCGCTACACCTTC.

For this clone: The same CDR3 also results from other DNA sequences found in this sample. This rearrangement joins TRBV11-2 to TRBJ2-7, with D perhaps matching TRBD1 (6 bases). Deletions cut 5 bases from V and 4 bases from J, with 12 bases between. Germline assignment: CDR1 SGHAT and CDR2 FQNNGV. The length of the CDR3 is 13 residues. The CDR3 DNA is TGTGCCAGCAGCCTGGACAGTAGGTACGAGCAGTACTTC. Amino acid sequence: CASSLDSRYEQYF.

V gene TRBV7-3 combines with J gene TRBJ2-3; TRBD2 agrees at 12 bases. This CDR3 spans 16 amino acids. V shed 5 bases, J shed 4 bases, and the junction held 7 bases outside the gene matches. CDR1 is SGHTA, CDR2 FQGTGA, per germline. CDR3 protein: CASSPRLAGEPDTQYF. For the CDR3, the DNA is TGTGCCAGCAGCCCCCGACTAGCGGGAGAGCCAGATACGCAGTATTTT.

This clone showed up just a few times. This chain joins TRBV7-9 and TRBJ2-1; 8 nucleotides agree with TRBD2. The CDR3 is 15 residues long. Germline V lookup: CDR1 SEHNR, CDR2 FQNEAQ (reference sequence). V was pared by 5 bases and J by 8 bases, with 11 bases of the junction left unmatched. This chain's CDR3 is CASSQGAGGRHEQFF. The CDR3, as DNA: TGTGCCAGCAGCCAAGGGGCGGGAGGACGGCATGAGCAGTTCTTC.

V is TRBV29-1 and J is TRBJ2-7; no definite D call. Germline CDR1 SQVTM, CDR2 ANQGSEA. The CDR3 covers 14 residues. V shed 3 bases and J shed 0 bases, with 12 bases lying between them. The CDR3: CSVELGSSSYEQYF. CDR3 sequence (DNA): TGCAGCGTTGAGTTGGGATCTTCCTCCTACGAGCAGTACTTC.

The chain recombines TRBV15 with TRBJ2-7, with a weak D call TRBD1 (5 bases). Germline CDR1 reads LNHNV; CDR2 reads YYDKDF (reference sequence). Trimming took off 9 bases at V and 9 bases at J, with 18 bases between the two ends. The CDR3 consists of 12 residues. CDR3 in DNA: TGTGCCACGGGGAACCTGCCGCAGGGGCAGTACTTC. Translating gives CATGNLPQGQYF.

The chain employs TRBV18 and TRBJ2-1; a weak D match, TRBD2 (6 bases). This CDR3 has 17 residues. V was trimmed by 1 base and J by 3 bases, leaving 16 bases between them. Germline V gives CDR1 KGHSH, CDR2 LQKENI. This CDR3 reads CASSPLGLPPFYNEQFF. DNA for the CDR3: TGTGCCAGCTCACCACTAGGACTACCCCCCTTCTACAATGAGCAGTTCTTC.

The gene calls are TRBV5-3 and TRBJ1-3; D is undetermined. TRBV5-3 is designated an ORF whose function remains uncertain. The CDR3 covers 12 residues. Trimming cost V 0 bases and J 8 bases, with 6 bases left between them. The CDR3, as DNA: TGTGCCAGAAGCTTGGCCGAGGACACCATATATTTT. Its protein product is CARSLAEDTIYF.

This clone was detected only a few times. V and J are TRBV27 and TRBJ2-2; the match to TRBD1 covers 7 bases. Germline values: CDR1 MNHEY, CDR2 SMNVEV (reference sequence). This CDR3 contains 15 residues. The V gene end was trimmed by 5 bases and the J gene end by 4 bases; junction bases not matched to a gene: 7. CDR3 region: CASSPYDRATGELFF. CDR3 DNA sequence: TGTGCCAGCAGTCCTTACGACAGGGCCACCGGGGAGCTGTTTTTT.

J is TRBJ1-1 and V is TRBV11-2, with D possibly matching TRBD1 (6 bases). The CDR3 runs to 14 residues. Germline V gene sequence: CDR1 SGHAT, CDR2 FQNNGV. Deletions cut 0 bases from V and 4 bases from J, with 9 bases between. CDR3 residues: CASSLDGRGTEAFF. The CDR3, as DNA: TGTGCCAGCAGCTTAGATGGCAGGGGCACTGAAGCTTTCTTT.

The chain is built from TRBV9 and TRBJ2-3; D unresolved. This CDR3 contains 15 residues. With 2 bases removed from V and 2 bases from J, the gap between germline ends came to 12 bases. Germline V gene sequence: CDR1 SGDLS, CDR2 YYNGEE. In DNA, the CDR3 is TGTGCCAGCAGCGTGGGTGGAAGGTTCACAGATACGCAGTATTTT. Protein: CASSVGGRFTDTQYF.

The chain is built from TRBV5-1 and TRBJ2-3, with TRBD2 matching over 11 bases. J was trimmed by 2 bases and V by 4 bases; bases with no gene match: 6. The CDR3 extends over 16 amino acids. From germline, CDR1 is SGHRS and CDR2 YFSETQ. CDR3 region: CASSERLAGPTDTQYF. DNA for the CDR3: TGCGCCAGCAGCGAGAGACTAGCGGGACCCACAGATACGCAGTATTTT.

The chain is built from TRBV11-3 and TRBJ2-7; D perhaps matches TRBD1 (6 bases). Germline CDR1 reads SGHNT; CDR2 reads YENEEA. The CDR3 is 13 residues long. Deletions cut 5 bases from V and 1 base from J, with 9 bases between. The CDR3 is CASSPGQSYEQYF. CDR3 bases: TGTGCCAGCAGCCCAGGACAGTCCTACGAGCAGTACTTC.

The chain employs TRBV6-5 and TRBJ1-3, with D unclear. CDR1 and CDR2 (germline): MNHEY, SVGAGI. The CDR3 has 15 residues. The V gene lost 0 bases and the J gene lost 0 bases, with 6 bases spanning the gap. The CDR3 reads CASSYSAVSGNTIYF. The CDR3 DNA reads TGTGCCAGCAGTTACTCGGCCGTCTCTGGAAACACCATATATTTT.

The chain carries TRBV7-9 and TRBJ2-7; unclear D gene. V dropped 5 bases and J dropped 0 bases, with 8 bases sitting between them. Germline V gene sequence: CDR1 SEHNR, CDR2 FQNEAQ (reference sequence). The CDR3 has 13 residues. In nucleotides, the CDR3 is TGTGCCAGCAGCCCCTTAGGCTCCTACGAGCAGTACTTC. Translation gives CASSPLGSYEQYF.

The chain employs TRBV28 and TRBJ2-3; D possibly matches TRBD1 or TRBD2 (5 bases each). The CDR3 runs to 18 residues. In germline, CDR1 is MDHEN, CDR2 SYDVKM. The V gene lost 2 bases and the J gene lost 2 bases, with 20 bases spanning the gap. CDR3 DNA sequence: TGTGCCAGCAGTTTACCGCCTAGGGACCCCACCCACACAGATACGCAGTATTTT. This sequence encodes CASSLPPRDPTHTDTQYF.